Listed below are T cell receptor beta chains from one sample, sequenced in a study of T cell repertoires in cytomegalovirus infection. Antigen specificity for these receptors is unknown. MiXCR, run by TCRdb on the reads, gives a single entry per CDR3 protein. The repertoire holds 75,000 to 100,000 distinct CDR3 sequences, with 25% to 30% as singletons. The material sequenced was CD8+ T cells from cultured PBMCs, taken from culture after CMV antigen stimulation. The source is a human donor in good health (CMV status not recorded). Some clones in this sample may be carry-over from other donors' samples. CDR3s include the opening cysteine and the closing phenylalanine or tryptophan. The D gene is left open where the match is weak. Size values are once, few and many counts, or a class for expanded clones, and some rows have none.

TRBV19	TRBJ2-5	NA	TRBD2	CASSMPSGGAKTQYF	TGTGCCAGTAGTATGCCTAGCGGGGGGGCTAAGACCCAGTACTTC
TRBV9	TRBJ2-2	NA	NA	CASSPRPGELFF	TGTGCCAGCAGCCCCCGCCCTGGGGAGCTGTTTTTT
TRBV4-2	TRBJ2-2	many	TRBD2	CASSQPGGAGTGELFF	TGTGCCAGCAGCCAACCCGGGGGGGCGGGGACCGGGGAGCTGTTTTTT
TRBV5-1	TRBJ2-4	NA	NA	CASSQGRVAKNIQYF	TGCGCCAGCAGTCAGGGCCGCGTAGCCAAAAACATTCAGTACTTC
TRBV12-5	TRBJ1-5	few	NA	CATIPASFNSNQPQHF	TGTGCTACTATCCCCGCCAGCTTTAATAGCAATCAGCCCCAGCATTTT
TRBV27	TRBJ1-5	NA	TRBD1	CASRLGGSNQPQHF	TGTGCCAGCAGGCTAGGGGGCAGCAATCAGCCCCAGCATTTT
TRBV19	TRBJ1-2	few	TRBD1	CASSILGQGADGYTF	TGTGCCAGTAGTATCCTGGGACAGGGGGCGGATGGCTACACCTTC
TRBV7-9	TRBJ1-1	once	TRBD1	CASSARGGEDTEAFF	TGTGCCAGCAGCGCCCGAGGGGGCGAGGACACTGAAGCTTTCTTT
TRBV12-3/TRBV12-4	TRBJ2-1	NA	TRBD2	CASSLGSGGYNEQFF	TGTGCCAGCAGTTTAGGCAGCGGGGGGTACAATGAGCAGTTCTTC
TRBV10-3	TRBJ2-5	many	TRBD1	CAISGATGYTETQYF	TGTGCCATCAGTGGGGCGACAGGGTATACTGAGACCCAGTACTTC
TRBV2	TRBJ1-2	NA	TRBD1	CASSPTGGNGYTF	TGTGCCAGCAGCCCTACAGGGGGCAATGGCTACACCTTC
TRBV7-8	TRBJ2-1	few	NA	CASSTRTLKSSYNEQFF	TGTGCCAGCAGCACCCGTACTTTAAAGAGCTCCTACAATGAGCAGTTCTTC
TRBV6-1	TRBJ1-2	NA	TRBD1	CASTKDRGTGGYTF	TGTGCCAGCACTAAGGACAGGGGGACGGGTGGCTACACCTTC
TRBV2	TRBJ2-7	NA	TRBD1	CASIGDRISYEQYF	TGTGCCAGCATCGGGGACAGGATCTCCTACGAGCAGTACTTC
TRBV7-8	TRBJ1-1	NA	NA	CASSYNGEAFF	TGTGCCAGCAGCTACAACGGCGAAGCTTTCTTT
TRBV6-6	TRBJ2-3	NA	NA	CASSYSNSGRVTQYF	TGTGCCAGCAGTTACTCGAATAGCGGTAGGGTTACGCAGTATTTT
TRBV12-3/TRBV12-4	TRBJ2-7	few	NA	CASSRSRGRGYEQYF	TGTGCCAGCAGCCGATCACGGGGAAGAGGCTACGAGCAGTACTTC
TRBV7-2	TRBJ2-7	many	TRBD1	CASSPHQGALGLLSSYEQYF	TGTGCCAGCAGCCCGCACCAGGGGGCTTTGGGCCTATTAAGCTCCTACGAGCAGTACTTC
TRBV7-2	TRBJ2-7	few	NA	CATALYQSYEQYF	TGTGCCACCGCACTGTATCAATCCTACGAGCAGTACTTC
TRBV13	TRBJ1-2	few	TRBD1	CASSLGTGGSNYGYTF	TGTGCCAGCAGCTTAGGCACAGGGGGTTCTAACTATGGCTACACCTTC
TRBV27	TRBJ2-7	many	TRBD2	CASGLNSGVHEQYF	TGTGCCAGCGGTTTAAATAGCGGGGTGCACGAGCAGTACTTC
TRBV5-1	TRBJ2-1	NA	NA	CASRDVGGPGAYNEQFF	TGCGCCAGCAGAGACGTCGGGGGGCCAGGAGCCTACAATGAGCAGTTCTTC
TRBV2	TRBJ1-1	NA	NA	CASSPTSMLNTEAFF	TGTGCCAGCAGTCCTACCAGCATGCTGAACACTGAAGCTTTCTTT
TRBV19	TRBJ1-4	NA	TRBD1	CASSIGTGKDVGKLFF	TGTGCCAGTAGTATCGGGACAGGGAAGGATGTAGGAAAACTGTTTTTT
TRBV7-2	TRBJ2-3	NA	TRBD2	CASREAGSLDTQYF	TGTGCCAGCAGGGAAGCGGGGAGTTTGGATACGCAGTATTTT
TRBV7-9	TRBJ2-1	few	NA	CASSGPGISYNEQFF	TGTGCCAGCAGCGGGCCGGGGATTTCCTACAATGAGCAGTTCTTC
TRBV5-4	TRBJ2-7	few	NA	CASSYEGQGFHEQYF	TGTGCCAGCAGCTACGAGGGCCAGGGGTTCCACGAGCAGTACTTC
TRBV9	TRBJ2-3	few	TRBD2	CASSFLTSGGLDTQYF	TGTGCCAGCAGCTTCCTGACTAGCGGGGGATTAGATACGCAGTATTTT
TRBV7-2	TRBJ2-7	few	NA	CASSWVGVGEQYF	TGTGCCAGCAGCTGGGTGGGGGTCGGGGAGCAGTACTTC
TRBV7-8	TRBJ1-5	many	NA	CASSLLADYQPQHF	TGTGCCAGCAGCTTATTGGCAGACTATCAGCCCCAGCATTTT
TRBV20-1	TRBJ2-2	NA	NA	CSARDAGRANTGELFF	TGCAGTGCTAGAGATGCGGGCAGGGCGAACACCGGGGAGCTGTTTTTT
TRBV20-1	TRBJ2-3	NA	NA	CSARDERERDTQYF	TGCAGTGCTAGAGACGAAAGGGAAAGAGATACGCAGTATTTT
TRBV5-8	TRBJ2-3	NA	TRBD2	CASSLTSGGILTDTQYF	TGTGCCAGCAGCTTGACTAGCGGGGGGATACTAACAGATACGCAGTATTTT
TRBV12-3/TRBV12-4	TRBJ2-1	NA	TRBD2	CASSSPLAGNYNEQFF	TGTGCCAGCAGTTCACCACTAGCGGGGAACTACAATGAGCAGTTCTTC
TRBV7-8	TRBJ2-3	many	TRBD2	CASSLLSGGVDTQYF	TGTGCCAGCAGCTTGTTGAGCGGGGGTGTAGATACGCAGTATTTT
TRBV3-1	TRBJ2-7	few	TRBD1	CASSQAGQGAYEQYF	TGTGCCAGCAGCCAAGCGGGACAGGGGGCCTACGAGCAGTACTTC
TRBV7-6	TRBJ1-6	NA	TRBD1	CASSLKNPGTGDSPLHF	TGTGCCAGCAGCTTAAAAAATCCGGGGACAGGGGATTCACCCCTCCACTTT
TRBV6-2/TRBV6-3	TRBJ1-1	NA	TRBD1	CASTYERTGGGTEAFF	TGTGCCAGCACCTACGAGAGGACAGGGGGAGGTACTGAAGCTTTCTTT
TRBV5-4	TRBJ1-4	few	TRBD1	CASSLARDRGLPNEKLFF	TGTGCCAGCAGCTTGGCCAGGGACAGGGGGCTTCCGAATGAAAAACTGTTTTTT
TRBV7-2	TRBJ1-6	NA	NA	CASSLLTGFSPLHF	TGTGCCAGCAGCCTATTAACAGGGTTTTCACCCCTCCACTTT
TRBV28	TRBJ2-5	many	NA	CASSSLRTLQETQYF	TGTGCCAGCAGTTCACTGAGGACACTCCAAGAGACCCAGTACTTC
TRBV12-5	TRBJ2-7	NA	NA	CASGLVPYEQYF	TGTGCTAGTGGTTTGGTGCCATACGAGCAGTACTTC
TRBV29-1	TRBJ2-5	few	NA	CSVPSRETQYF	TGCAGCGTCCCCAGTCGAGAGACCCAGTACTTC
TRBV9	TRBJ2-3	many	NA	CASSPEGGSTDTQYF	TGTGCCAGCAGCCCAGAAGGGGGGAGCACAGATACGCAGTATTTT
TRBV7-8	TRBJ1-1	many	NA	CASSFNWPHSEAFF	TGTGCCAGCAGCTTCAATTGGCCCCACTCTGAAGCTTTCTTT
TRBV6-5	TRBJ2-2	few	NA	CASNKGSTGELFF	TGTGCCAGCAACAAGGGGTCCACCGGGGAGCTGTTTTTT
TRBV12-3/TRBV12-4	TRBJ2-1	NA	TRBD2	CASSRLAEYNEQFF	TGTGCCAGCAGCCGACTAGCGGAATACAATGAGCAGTTCTTC
TRBV24-1	TRBJ1-2	once	NA	CATSSPHLYGYTF	TGTGCCACCAGTTCCCCGCACCTCTATGGCTACACCTTC
TRBV7-2	TRBJ2-5	many	NA	CASSFTETQYF	TGTGCCAGCAGCTTCACGGAGACCCAGTACTTC
TRBV7-2	TRBJ2-1	NA	NA	CASSLAPPPNERFF	TGTGCCAGCAGCTTAGCCCCCCCTCCGAATGAGCGGTTCTTC
TRBV7-9	TRBJ1-1	NA	NA	CASSFWRAEAFF	TGTGCCAGCAGCTTTTGGAGGGCTGAAGCTTTCTTT
TRBV5-6	TRBJ1-6	NA	TRBD1	CASSPRTGSDNSPLHF	TGTGCCAGCAGCCCCCGGACAGGATCCGATAATTCACCCCTCCACTTT
TRBV12-3/TRBV12-4	TRBJ2-1	NA	TRBD2	CASSPTGTSGGAGNEQFF	TGTGCCAGCAGTCCGACAGGGACTAGCGGGGGGGCCGGGAATGAGCAGTTCTTC
TRBV19	TRBJ1-5	few	TRBD1	CASRNDRGGNQPQHF	TGTGCCAGTAGGAATGACAGGGGAGGCAATCAGCCCCAGCATTTT
TRBV19	TRBJ1-1	NA	NA	CASSIGRNEAFF	TGTGCCAGTAGTATAGGACGTAATGAAGCTTTCTTT
TRBV12-3/TRBV12-4	TRBJ2-7	many	TRBD2	CASSPGLVVEDEQYF	TGTGCCAGCAGTCCGGGACTAGTCGTTGAGGACGAGCAGTACTTC
TRBV2	TRBJ2-1	many	NA	CASSTLTNEQFF	TGTGCCAGCAGTACTCTCACAAATGAGCAGTTCTTC
TRBV5-1	TRBJ2-1	NA	TRBD2	CASSSTSGGYNEQFF	TGCGCCAGCAGCTCGACTAGCGGGGGCTACAATGAGCAGTTCTTC